The 10 T cell receptor beta chains reported below all come from one sample, sequenced in a study of blood T cell repertoires in COVID-19. TCRdb's table, derived via immunoSEQ multiplex PCR, lists solely in-frame clones and lacks some. The table shows about 100,000 clones, with roughly 86% occurring only once. Sequenced material: peripheral blood. The receptors shown here come from a man aged 50-60 years with active or convalescent COVID-19.

The chain links TRBV24-1 to TRBJ2-5, with D uncertain. CDR1 and CDR2 from the germline V gene are KGHDR and SFDVKD. The CDR3 length is 13 residues. Between the trimmed V and J ends, which lost 5 bases and 0 bases, there was a span of 6 bases. DNA for the CDR3: TGTGCCACCAGTGCTACGTACCAAGAGACCCAGTACTTC. Translated, it gives CATSATYQETQYF.

V gene TRBV29-1 combines with J gene TRBJ1-4, with D maybe TRBD1 (5 bases). Germline V lookup: CDR1 SQVTM, CDR2 ANQGSEA. CDR3 length: 13 amino acids. CDR3: CVGQGATNEKLFF. The CDR3 coding sequence is TGCGTTGGTCAGGGTGCAACTAATGAAAAACTGTTTTTT. The full variable domain, rest sourced from reference TRBV29-1 and TRBJ1-4, is SAVISQKPSRDICQRGTSLTIQCQVDSQVTMMFWYRQQPGQSLTLIATANQGSEATYESGFVIDKFPISRPNLTFSTLTVSNMSPEDSSIYLCVGQGATNEKLFFGSGTQLSVL.

The chain uses TRBV5-1 and TRBJ2-5; unclear D gene. With 10 bases removed from V and 7 bases from J, the gap between germline ends came to 5 bases. The length of the CDR3 is 8 residues. Germline CDR1 is SGHRS and CDR2 is YFSETQ. The CDR3 protein is CALRTQYF. The CDR3 nucleotides read TGCGCCCTGCGGACCCAGTACTTC.

V gene TRBV4-1 combines with J gene TRBJ1-3; possible D gene TRBD1, 6 bases. The CDR3 runs 16 residues. Germline V gene sequence: CDR1 MGHRA, CDR2 YSYEKL. V lost 4 bases and J lost 0, with 13 bases in between. In nucleotides, the CDR3 is TGCGCCAGCAGCCTCGGGGAGGGGGGCTCTGGAAACACCATATATTTT. Protein product: CASSLGEGGSGNTIYF.

The chain combines TRBV9 with TRBJ1-1; D call uncertain. Trimming took off 1 base at V and 4 bases at J, with 11 bases between the two ends. The CDR3 length is 14 residues. Looked up from germline, CDR1 is SGDLS and CDR2 is YYNGEE. CDR3 region: CASSVTTSSTEAFF. CDR3 nucleotides: TGTGCCAGCAGCGTAACCACTTCGAGCACTGAAGCTTTCTTT.

The chain employs TRBV10-3 and TRBJ2-2, with 7 nucleotides matching TRBD1. J gave up 6 bases and V 0 bases, and 1 base lay outside the gene matches. Germline CDR1 is ENHRY and CDR2 is SYGVKD. This CDR3 has 14 amino acids. The CDR3 protein is CAISESTGAGELFF. For the CDR3, the DNA is TGTGCCATCAGTGAGTCAACAGGGGCCGGGGAGCTGTTTTTT.

The chain links TRBV30 to TRBJ1-4, with D perhaps matching TRBD1 (5 bases). Per the germline V gene, CDR1 is GTSNPN and CDR2 is SVGIG (reference sequence). V lost 0 bases, J lost 0 bases, and 8 bases lay in between. The CDR3 is 15 amino acids. CDR3 region: CAWSVWGPTNEKLFF. As DNA, the CDR3 is TGTGCCTGGAGTGTATGGGGCCCAACTAATGAAAAACTGTTTTTT.

This chain joins TRBV7-2 and TRBJ1-3; TRBD1 might be the D (5 bases). Trimming took off 1 base at V and 1 base at J, with 8 bases between the two ends. Germline V lookup: CDR1 SGHTA, CDR2 FQGNSA. The CDR3 extends over 15 amino acids. CDR3 protein: CASSLGPGSGNTIYF. CDR3 coding DNA: TGTGCCAGCAGCTTAGGCCCAGGGTCTGGAAACACCATATATTTT.

The V call is TRBV11-3, the J call TRBJ2-2; 8 nucleotides align to TRBD1. The CDR3 is 18 amino acids. CDR1 and CDR2 from the germline V gene are SGHNT and YENEEA. Losses at the gene ends were 3 bases for V and 1 base for J; bases not matched to a gene: 10. The CDR3 is CASSLGFAGTGNTGELFF. The CDR3 DNA is TGTGCCAGCAGCTTGGGCTTTGCCGGGACAGGGAACACCGGGGAGCTGTTTTTT. The full variable domain, its missing parts supplied by reference TRBV11-3 and TRBJ2-2, is EAGVVQSPRYKIIEKKQPVAFWCNPISGHNTLYWYLQNLGQGPELLIRYENEEAVDDSQLPKDRFSAERLKGVDSTLKIQPAELGDSAVYLCASSLGFAGTGNTGELFFGEGSRLTVL.

The chain recombines TRBV30 with TRBJ2-3; possibly TRBD1 for D (6 bases). Trimming cost V 1 base and J 0 bases, with 8 bases left between them. The germline V gene encodes CDR1 GTSNPN and CDR2 SVGIG (reference sequence). The CDR3 loop spans 14 amino acids. CDR3 coding DNA: TGTGCCTGGAGTGCAGGGGTCAGCACAGATACGCAGTATTTT. It codes for CAWSAGVSTDTQYF.